This TCR beta chain derives from a study of T cells in Graves' hyperthyroidism and ophthalmopathy. This clonotype was seen at least ten times. CDR1 is SGHKS, CDR2 YYEKEE, per germline (reference sequence). The CDR3 is 15 amino acids. The ends were cut back, 0 bases at V and 9 bases at J, with 15 bases in the middle. The TCR beta CDR3 regions underwent amplification using RNA transcripts as the source. The TCR CDR3 first-round RT-PCR relied on the HTBI primer set. TCRdb reanalysed the multiplex PCR reads using MiXCR and keeps one entry per CDR3 protein. The table includes more than 300,000 distinct CDR3 sequences, around 20% detected once.

The V and J genes are TRBV5-5 and TRBJ1-4; D is unresolved. Sequencing was performed on blood. This TCR came from a young man with Graves' ophthalmopathy. In DNA form, the CDR3 reads TGTGCCAGCAGCTTGGCAAGTGGGGTGGAAAAAAAACTGTTTTTT. Its translation: CASSLASGVEKKLFF. The full variable domain, in which reference TRBV5-5 and TRBJ1-4 provide the parts outside the CDR3, is DAGVTQSPTHLIKTRGQQVTLRCSPISGHKSVSWYQQVLGQGPQFIFQYYEKEERGRGNFPDRFSARQFPNYSSELNVNALLLGDSALYLCASSLASGVEKKLFFGSGTQLSVL.